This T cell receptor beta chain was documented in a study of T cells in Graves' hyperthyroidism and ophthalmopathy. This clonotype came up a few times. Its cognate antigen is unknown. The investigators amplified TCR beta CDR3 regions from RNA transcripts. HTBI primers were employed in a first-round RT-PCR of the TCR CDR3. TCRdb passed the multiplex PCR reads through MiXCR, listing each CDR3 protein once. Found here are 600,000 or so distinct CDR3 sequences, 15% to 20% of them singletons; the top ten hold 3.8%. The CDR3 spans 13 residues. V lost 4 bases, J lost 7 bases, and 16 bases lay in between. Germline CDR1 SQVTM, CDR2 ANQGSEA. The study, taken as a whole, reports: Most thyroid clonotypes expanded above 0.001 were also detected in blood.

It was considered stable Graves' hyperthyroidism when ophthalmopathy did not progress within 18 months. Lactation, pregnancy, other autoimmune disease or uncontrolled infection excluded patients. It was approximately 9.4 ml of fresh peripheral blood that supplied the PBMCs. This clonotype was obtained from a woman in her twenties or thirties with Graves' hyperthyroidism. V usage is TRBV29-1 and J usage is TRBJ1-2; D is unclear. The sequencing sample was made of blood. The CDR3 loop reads CSVAVVAASGYTF. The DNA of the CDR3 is TGCAGCGTTGCGGTGGTAGCGGCTAGTGGCTACACCTTC.